Described below is a single T cell receptor beta chain sequence and its context. What it binds is not known. The data derive from a study of T cells after posttransplantation cyclophosphamide. Findings and limits, study-wide: TRB clonality was highly associated with recipient CMV seropositivity and reactivation. Blood and skin or GI T cell repertoires showed limited TRB overlap. Donor-recipient repertoire similarity was low at 1-2 months, rising over year one.

Here immunoSEQ multiplex PCR was the method, and the copy in TCRdb shows in-frame clones only, minus some. This table has 45,000 to 65,000 clones, about 82% appearing once. Losses at the gene ends were 5 bases for V and 7 bases for J; bases not matched to a gene: 3. The CDR3 spans 11 residues. In germline, CDR1 is GTSNPN, CDR2 SVGIG (reference sequence). The source of this sequence is a man in his thirties or forties with a blood cancer, CMV-positive, and with a related stem cell donor. V usage is TRBV30 and J usage is TRBJ2-5; 8 bases fit TRBD1. Sequenced: PBMCs. The CDR3 is CAWDRGRTQYF. The CDR3, as DNA: TGTGCCTGGGACAGGGGCCGGACCCAGTACTTC.